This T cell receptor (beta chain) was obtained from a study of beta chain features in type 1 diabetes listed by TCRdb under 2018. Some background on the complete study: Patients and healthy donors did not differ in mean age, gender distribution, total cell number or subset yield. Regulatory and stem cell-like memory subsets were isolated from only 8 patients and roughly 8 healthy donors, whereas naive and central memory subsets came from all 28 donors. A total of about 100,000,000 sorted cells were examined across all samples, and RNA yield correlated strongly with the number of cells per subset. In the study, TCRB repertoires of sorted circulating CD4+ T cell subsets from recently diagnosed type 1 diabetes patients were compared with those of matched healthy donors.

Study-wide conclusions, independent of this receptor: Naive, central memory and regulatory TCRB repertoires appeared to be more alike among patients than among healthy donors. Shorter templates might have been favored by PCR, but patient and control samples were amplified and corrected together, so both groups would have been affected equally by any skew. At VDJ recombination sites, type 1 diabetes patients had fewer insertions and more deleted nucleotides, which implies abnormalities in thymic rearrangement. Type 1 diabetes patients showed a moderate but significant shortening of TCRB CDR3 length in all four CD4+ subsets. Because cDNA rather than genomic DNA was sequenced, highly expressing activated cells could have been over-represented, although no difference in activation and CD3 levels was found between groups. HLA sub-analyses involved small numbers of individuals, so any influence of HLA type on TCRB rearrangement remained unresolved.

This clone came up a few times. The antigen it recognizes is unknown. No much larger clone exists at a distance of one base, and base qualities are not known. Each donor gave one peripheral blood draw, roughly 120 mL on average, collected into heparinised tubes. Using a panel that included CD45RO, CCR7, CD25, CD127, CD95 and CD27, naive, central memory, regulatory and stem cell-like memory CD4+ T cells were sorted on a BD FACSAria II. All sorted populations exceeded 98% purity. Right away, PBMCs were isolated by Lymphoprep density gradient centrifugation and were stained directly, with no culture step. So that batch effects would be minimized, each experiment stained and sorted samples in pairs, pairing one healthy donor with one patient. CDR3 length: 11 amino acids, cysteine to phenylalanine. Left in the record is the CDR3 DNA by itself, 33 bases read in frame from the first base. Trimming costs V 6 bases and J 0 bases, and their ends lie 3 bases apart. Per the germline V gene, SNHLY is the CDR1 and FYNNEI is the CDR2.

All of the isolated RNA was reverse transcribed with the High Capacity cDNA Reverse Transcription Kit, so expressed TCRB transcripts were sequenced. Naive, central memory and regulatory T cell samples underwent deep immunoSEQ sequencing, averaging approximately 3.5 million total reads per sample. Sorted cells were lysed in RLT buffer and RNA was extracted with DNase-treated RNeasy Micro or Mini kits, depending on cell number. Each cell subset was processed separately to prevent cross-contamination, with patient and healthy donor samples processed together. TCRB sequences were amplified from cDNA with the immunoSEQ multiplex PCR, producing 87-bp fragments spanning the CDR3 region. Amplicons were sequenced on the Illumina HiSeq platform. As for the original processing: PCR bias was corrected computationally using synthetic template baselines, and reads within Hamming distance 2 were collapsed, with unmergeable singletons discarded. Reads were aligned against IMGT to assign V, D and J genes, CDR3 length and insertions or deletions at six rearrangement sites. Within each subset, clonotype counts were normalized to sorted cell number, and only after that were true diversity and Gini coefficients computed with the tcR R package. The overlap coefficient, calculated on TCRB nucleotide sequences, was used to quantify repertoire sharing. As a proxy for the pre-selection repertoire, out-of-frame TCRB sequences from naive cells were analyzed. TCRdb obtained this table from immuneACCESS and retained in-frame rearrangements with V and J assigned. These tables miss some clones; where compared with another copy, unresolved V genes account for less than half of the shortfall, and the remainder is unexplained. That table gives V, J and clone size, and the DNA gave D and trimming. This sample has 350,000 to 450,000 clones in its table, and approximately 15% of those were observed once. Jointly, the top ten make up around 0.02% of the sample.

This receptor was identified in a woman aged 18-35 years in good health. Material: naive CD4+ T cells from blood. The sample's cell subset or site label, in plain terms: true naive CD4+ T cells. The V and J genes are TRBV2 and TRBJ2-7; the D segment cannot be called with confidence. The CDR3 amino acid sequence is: CASRLSYEQYF. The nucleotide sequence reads TGTGCCAGCAGACTCTCCTACGAGCAGTACTTC.